This T cell receptor (beta chain) was sequenced in a study of brain T cells in children with intractable seizures. Described time point: blood from clinic visit 5 months post-surgery; TSC patient then seizure free. The CDR3 contains 15 residues. Trimming at V came to 4 bases and at J to 0 bases, leaving 8 bases not matched to a gene. The germline gives CDR1 GTSNPN, CDR2 SVGIG (reference sequence). Assay used: immunoSEQ multiplex PCR; TCRdb lists only in-frame clones, some missing. The table lists about 350,000 clones, 93% of them singletons, with 5% to 7% in the top ten. This clonotype was sampled from a boy younger than two with tuberous sclerosis and intractable seizures. This specimen was peripheral blood, taken about 5 months after surgery. V gene TRBV30 combines with J gene TRBJ1-1; 7 bases are shared with TRBD1. This chain's CDR3 is CAWIPRDSLNTEAFF. In nucleotides, the CDR3 is TGTGCCTGGATTCCGAGGGACAGCTTGAACACTGAAGCTTTCTTT.